This TCR beta chain was captured in a study of blood T cell repertoires in COVID-19. The wider study: Researchers got acute and convalescent COVID-19 samples from the United States, Italy and Spain. T cells, B-cell-depleted T cells, or PBMCs provided the cDNA or gDNA that served as material.

Residents of about two dozen US areas, aged about 18 to 95 years, made up the participants. Germline-derived CDR1 and CDR2 are MNHEY and SVGAGI. CDR3 size: 13 residues. The junction had 3 bases not matched to a gene; V was cut back by 3 bases and J by 8 bases. The method was immunoSEQ multiplex PCR; TCRdb's version includes in-frame clones alone and lacks a portion of them. Of almost 400,000 clones in the sample, over 85% were seen once. The rearrangement joins TRBV6-5 to TRBJ2-4; 8 bases map to TRBD2. Sequencing was performed on PBMCs or T cells enriched from blood (not recorded which). This TCR came from a woman in her twenties or thirties who had recovered from COVID-19. The CDR3 DNA follows: TGTGCCAGCAGTTATCCCGGGGGGGACATTCAGTACTTC. It codes for CASSYPGGDIQYF.